The sequence of this T cell receptor (beta chain) was determined in a study of OX40 agonist ivuxolimab in advanced cancers. Study-level findings and limits: More expanded clones were found, on average, in CD8+ than in CD4+ T cells.

With regard to this clone: The antigen is not known.

Sequenced by immunoSEQ multiplex PCR; TCRdb stores in-frame clones only, minus some. The profile covers about 44,000 clones, with around 80% appearing a single time and around 5% taken by the ten largest. The sample was CD4+ or CD8+ T cells sorted from blood, taken in a trial of the OX40 agonist ivuxolimab. This sequence originates from an adult with an advanced solid tumor such as melanoma, head and neck, liver or kidney cancer.

The CDR3 protein is CASSPQSGSAGAFF. Here the CDR3 DNA reads TGTGCCAGCAGTCCTCAGTCAGGGTCGGCCGGAGCTTTCTTT. This rearrangement joins TRBV28 to TRBJ1-1, with D possibly TRBD1 on 5 matching bases. Deletions cut 5 bases from V and 10 bases from J, with 20 bases between. CDR1 and CDR2 (germline): MDHEN, SYDVKM. CDR3 size: 14 residues.